The clone carrying this T cell receptor beta chain was recorded only once. No patient escaped relapse after autologous stem cell transplantation, and brentuximab vedotin exposure varied. The assay was immunoSEQ multiplex PCR, and TCRdb's table has in-frame clones only and misses some. The sample carries about 110,000 clones, around 89% recorded once. This sample was included in a study of PD-1 blockade in classical Hodgkin lymphoma. This CDR3 contains 18 residues. Per the germline V gene, CDR1 is GTSNPN and CDR2 is SVGIG (reference sequence). V lost 0 bases, J lost 3 bases, and 23 bases lay in between.

The TCR sequence derives from a human donor with classical Hodgkin lymphoma. The input for sequencing was peripheral blood mononuclear cells (PBMCs), taken before the second cycle of nivolumab. The rearrangement joins TRBV30 to TRBJ1-1; no reliable D call. The chain's CDR3 is CAWSVRGLLNYFDTEAFF. CDR3 nucleotide sequence: TGTGCCTGGAGTGTACGGGGTCTACTTAATTATTTTGACACTGAAGCTTTCTTT.